This T cell receptor beta chain was recorded in a study of shared clonotypes between healthy human individuals. Overall study context: Each donor's CD4 naive and CD4 memory cells filled three plates apiece, CD8 naive two, and CD8 memory one.

Notes on this clone: The antigen is not known.

Germline-derived CDR1 and CDR2 are LGHNA and YNFKEQ. Trimming removed 4 bases from V and 7 bases from J; junction bases left unmatched: 14. The CDR3 covers 17 residues. The genomic DNA of each subset was split evenly across several immunoSEQ plates. Some clones are missing from TCRdb's copy, which holds only in-frame ones; the method was immunoSEQ multiplex PCR. This table holds about 2.3 million clones, just under 95% found once. Study conclusions and caveats: Researchers sampled only blood; tissue repertoires likely differ. Estimated richness values were generally larger in naive subsets than in memory subsets.

This clonotype was sampled from a young man in good health. Some clones in this sample may be carry-over from other donors' samples. The chain carries TRBV4-2 and TRBJ2-1, with 9 nucleotides matching TRBD2. The source material was naive CD4+ T cells from PBMCs. Subset of the sample: CD45RA+ positively selected. The DNA of the CDR3 is TGTGCCAGCAGCCCCTCGAGGTTGGCTAGCGGGATGAATGAGCAGTTCTTC. Encoded protein: CASSPSRLASGMNEQFF.